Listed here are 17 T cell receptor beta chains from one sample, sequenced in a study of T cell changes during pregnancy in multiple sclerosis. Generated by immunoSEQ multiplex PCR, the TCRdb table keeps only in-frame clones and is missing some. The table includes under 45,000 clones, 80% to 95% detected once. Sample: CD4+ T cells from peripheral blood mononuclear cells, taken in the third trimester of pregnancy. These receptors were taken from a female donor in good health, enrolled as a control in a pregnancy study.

The CDR3: CASSLVAEAYEQYF. The CDR3, as DNA: TGTGCCAGCAGTTTAGTAGCTGAAGCCTACGAGCAGTACTTC. The rearrangement uses TRBV28 and TRBJ2-7; D unresolved. The CDR3 contains 14 residues. Looked up from germline, CDR1 is MDHEN and CDR2 is SYDVKM. Trimming cost V 2 bases and J 2 bases, with 10 bases left between them.

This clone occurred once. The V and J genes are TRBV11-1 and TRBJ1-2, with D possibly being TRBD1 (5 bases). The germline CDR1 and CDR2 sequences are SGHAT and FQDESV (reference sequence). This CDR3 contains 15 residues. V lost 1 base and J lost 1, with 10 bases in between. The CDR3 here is CASSLDRTRNYGYTF. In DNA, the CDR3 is TGTGCCAGCAGCTTAGACAGGACACGTAACTATGGCTACACCTTC.

The CDR3 DNA reads as TGTGCCAGTAGCGGCGGGGGGTCCCCTGAAGCTTTCTTT. Protein product: CASSGGGSPEAFF. The J gene is TRBJ1-1, the V gene TRBV19, with D possibly TRBD1 on 5 matching bases. The germline gives CDR1 LNHDA, CDR2 SQIVND (reference sequence). The germline V and J ends were trimmed by 6 bases and 6 bases, with 14 bases remaining between them. CDR3 length: 13 amino acids. Full variable domain (rest looked up from reference TRBV19 and TRBJ1-1): DGGITQSPKYLFRKEGQNVTLSCEQNLNHDAMYWYRQDPGQGLRLIYYSQIVNDFQKGDIAEGYSVSREKKESFPLTVTSAQKNPTAFYLCASSGGGSPEAFFGQGTRLTVV.

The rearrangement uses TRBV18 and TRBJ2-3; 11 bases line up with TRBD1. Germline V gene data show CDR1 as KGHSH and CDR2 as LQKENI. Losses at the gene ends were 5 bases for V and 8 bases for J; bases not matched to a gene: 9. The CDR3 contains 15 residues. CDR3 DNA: TGTGCCAGCTCATCCCCCGGGACAGGGGGTGTTACGCAGTATTTT. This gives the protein CASSSPGTGGVTQYF.

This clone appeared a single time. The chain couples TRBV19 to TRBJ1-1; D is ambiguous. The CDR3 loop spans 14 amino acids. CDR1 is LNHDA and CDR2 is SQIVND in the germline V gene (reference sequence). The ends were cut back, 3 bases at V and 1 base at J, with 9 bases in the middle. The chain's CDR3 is CASSMGQPNTEAFF. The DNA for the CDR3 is TGTGCCAGTAGTATGGGCCAGCCGAACACTGAAGCTTTCTTT.

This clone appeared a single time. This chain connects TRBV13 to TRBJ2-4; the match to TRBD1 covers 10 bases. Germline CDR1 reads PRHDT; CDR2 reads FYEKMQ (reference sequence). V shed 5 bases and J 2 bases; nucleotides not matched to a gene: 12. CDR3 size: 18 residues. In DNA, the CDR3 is TGTGCCAGCAGCCCCCCGAGGGACAGGGGCAGGACCAAAAACATTCAGTACTTC. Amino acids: CASSPPRDRGRTKNIQYF.

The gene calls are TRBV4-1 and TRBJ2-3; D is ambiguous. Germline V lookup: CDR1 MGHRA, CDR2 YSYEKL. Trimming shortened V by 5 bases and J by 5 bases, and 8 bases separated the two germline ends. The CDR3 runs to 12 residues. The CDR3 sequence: CASSLFGDTQYF. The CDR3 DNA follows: TGCGCCAGCAGCTTGTTCGGAGATACGCAGTATTTT.

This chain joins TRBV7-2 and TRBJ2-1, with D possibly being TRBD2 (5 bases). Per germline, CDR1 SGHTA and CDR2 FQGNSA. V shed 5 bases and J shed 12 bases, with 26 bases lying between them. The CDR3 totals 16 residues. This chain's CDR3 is CASSQGPAAGQDGQFF. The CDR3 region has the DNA TGTGCCAGCAGCCAAGGGCCGGCGGCGGGCCAGGATGGGCAGTTCTTC.

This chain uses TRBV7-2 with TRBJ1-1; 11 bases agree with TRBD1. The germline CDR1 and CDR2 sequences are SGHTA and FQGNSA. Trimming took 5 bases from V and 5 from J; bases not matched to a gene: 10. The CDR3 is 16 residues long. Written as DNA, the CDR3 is TGTGCCAGCAGCCCAAGAGGACAGGGGGCGGGGACTGAAGCTTTCTTT. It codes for CASSPRGQGAGTEAFF.

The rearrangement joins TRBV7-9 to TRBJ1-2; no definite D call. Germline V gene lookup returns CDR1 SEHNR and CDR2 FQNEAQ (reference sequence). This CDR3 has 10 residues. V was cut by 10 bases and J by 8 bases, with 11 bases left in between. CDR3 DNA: TGTGCCACCCGCGGCTTAGGCTACACCTTC. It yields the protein CATRGLGYTF.

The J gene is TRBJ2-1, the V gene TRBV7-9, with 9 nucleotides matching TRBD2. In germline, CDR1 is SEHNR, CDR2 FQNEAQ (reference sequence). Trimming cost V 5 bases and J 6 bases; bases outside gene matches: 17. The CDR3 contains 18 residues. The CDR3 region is CASSQTSPSGAGGNEQFF. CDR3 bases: TGTGCCAGCAGCCAAACCTCCCCGTCGGGAGCGGGGGGCAATGAGCAGTTCTTC.

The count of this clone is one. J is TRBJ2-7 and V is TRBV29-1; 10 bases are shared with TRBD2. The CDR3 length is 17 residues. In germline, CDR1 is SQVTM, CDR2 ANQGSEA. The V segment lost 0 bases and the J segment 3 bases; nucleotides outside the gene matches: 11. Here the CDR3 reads CSVEEYSKLAGNYEQYF. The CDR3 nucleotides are TGCAGCGTTGAAGAGTATTCGAAACTAGCGGGGAACTACGAGCAGTACTTC.

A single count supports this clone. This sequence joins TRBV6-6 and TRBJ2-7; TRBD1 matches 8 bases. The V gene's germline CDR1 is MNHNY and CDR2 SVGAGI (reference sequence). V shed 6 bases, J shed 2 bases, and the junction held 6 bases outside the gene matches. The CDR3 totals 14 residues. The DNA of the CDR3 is TGTGCCAGCAGCCCACAGGGGGTCGCCTACGAGCAGTACTTC. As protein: CASSPQGVAYEQYF.

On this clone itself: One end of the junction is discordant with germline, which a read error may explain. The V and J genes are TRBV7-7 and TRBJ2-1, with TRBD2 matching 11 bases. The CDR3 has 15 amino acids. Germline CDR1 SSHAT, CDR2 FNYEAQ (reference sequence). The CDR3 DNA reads TGTGCTAGCAGCCTTAGCGGGGGGGCCAACAATGAGCAGTTCTTC. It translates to CASSLSGGANNEQFF.

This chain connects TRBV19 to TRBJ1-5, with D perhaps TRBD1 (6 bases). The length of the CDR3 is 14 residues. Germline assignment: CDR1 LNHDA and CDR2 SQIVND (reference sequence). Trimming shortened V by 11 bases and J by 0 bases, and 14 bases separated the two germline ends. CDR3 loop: CALGGQHSNQPQHF. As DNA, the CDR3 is TGTGCCCTGGGGGGGCAACATAGCAATCAGCCCCAGCATTTT.

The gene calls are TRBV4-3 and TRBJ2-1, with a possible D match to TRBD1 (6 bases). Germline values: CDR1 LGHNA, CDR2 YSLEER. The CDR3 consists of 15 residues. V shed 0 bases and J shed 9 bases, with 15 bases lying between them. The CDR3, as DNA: TGCGCCAGCAGCCAAGAGTGGGGGCAGGGCAGTGAGCAGTTCTTC. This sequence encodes CASSQEWGQGSEQFF.

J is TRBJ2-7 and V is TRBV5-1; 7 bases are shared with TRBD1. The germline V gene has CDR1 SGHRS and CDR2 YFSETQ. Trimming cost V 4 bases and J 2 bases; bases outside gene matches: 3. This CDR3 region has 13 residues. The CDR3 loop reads CASSPDRAYEQYF. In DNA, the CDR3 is TGCGCCAGCAGCCCCGACAGGGCCTACGAGCAGTACTTC.